This TCR beta chain emerged from a study of T-cell reconstitution after alpha-beta-depleted transplantation in children. The authors prepared the TCRbeta library with unique molecular identifiers. TCRdb re-called the PCR reads with MiXCR, one entry per CDR3 protein. The sample has 500,000 to 600,000 distinct CDR3 sequences; around a third are singletons. CDR1 and CDR2 from the germline V gene are SGHAT and FQNNGV. V was clipped by 1 base and J by 10 bases, with 11 bases between them. This CDR3 has 14 residues. Sequences were derived from PBMCs from the stem cell graft donor, sampled from the stem cell graft. The receptor was derived from a human donor who donated a stem cell graft to a child with aplastic anemia. The chain employs TRBV11-2 and TRBJ1-6; D is unclear. As DNA, the CDR3 is TGTGCCAGCAGCTTAGGCTGGGCCCAGTCACCCCTCCACTTT. Protein: CASSLGWAQSPLHF. The variable domain in full, with the rest retrieved from reference TRBV11-2 and TRBJ1-6, is EAGVAQSPRYKIIEKRQSVAFWCNPISGHATLYWYQQILGQGPKLLIQFQNNGVVDDSQLPKDRFSAERLKGVDSTLKIQPAKLEDSAVYLCASSLGWAQSPLHFGNGTRLTVT.